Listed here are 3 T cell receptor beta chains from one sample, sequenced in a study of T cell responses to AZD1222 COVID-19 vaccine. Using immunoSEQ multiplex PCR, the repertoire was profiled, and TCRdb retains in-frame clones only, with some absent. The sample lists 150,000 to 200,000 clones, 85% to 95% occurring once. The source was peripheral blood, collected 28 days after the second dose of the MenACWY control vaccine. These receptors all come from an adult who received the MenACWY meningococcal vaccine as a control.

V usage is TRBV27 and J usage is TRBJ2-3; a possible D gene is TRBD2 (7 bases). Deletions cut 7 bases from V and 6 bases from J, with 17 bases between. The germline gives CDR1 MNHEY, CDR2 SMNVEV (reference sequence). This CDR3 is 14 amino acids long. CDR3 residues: CASIGGGGRDTQYF. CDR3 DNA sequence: TGTGCCAGCATCGGAGGGGGGGGGCGGGATACGCAGTATTTT.

Written as DNA, the CDR3 is TGTGCCAGCAGCATTACAGGGGGCCTTTCACCCCTCCACTTT. Its translation: CASSITGGLSPLHF. The V gene is TRBV6-6, the J gene TRBJ1-6; 9 nucleotides match TRBD1. V lost 6 bases to trimming and J lost 9 bases; unmatched junction nucleotides: 6. This CDR3 has 14 residues. The germline V gene has CDR1 MNHNY and CDR2 SVGAGI (reference sequence).

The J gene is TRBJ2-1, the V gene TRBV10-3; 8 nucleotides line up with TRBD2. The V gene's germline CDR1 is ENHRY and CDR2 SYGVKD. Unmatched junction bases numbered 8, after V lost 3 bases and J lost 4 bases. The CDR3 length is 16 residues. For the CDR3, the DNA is TGTGCCATCAGTGAACGAGGTAGCGGGACTTACAATGAGCAGTTCTTC. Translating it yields CAISERGSGTYNEQFF.